This T cell receptor beta chain was identified during a study of cytomegalovirus exposure and HLA in healthy donors (dated by TCRdb to about 2017). Context from the whole study: An earlier analysis of roughly 570 of the donors reported 276 Gb of sequence data and 117 million unique TCR beta sequences obtained from 180 million or so T cells. An early release that covered fewer than 800 HLA-typed donors contained about 300 gigabases of sequencing data and 80 million or so unique TCR sequences. The genetic ancestry cluster associated with self-reported Caucasian donors included around 76% of the roughly 400 genotyped donors. The aim of the study was to test whether cataloging public T cell receptors could identify signatures of past pathogen exposure. The study profiled the T cell repertoires of hundreds of subjects by immunosequencing and related them to cytomegalovirus serostatus. Besides the first cohort of 666 subjects, a separate validation cohort made up of 90 to 150 different subjects was used. To predict cytomegalovirus infection status, the study brought together high-throughput TCR immunosequencing, statistical association of individual TCRs with disease status, and machine learning. A later analysis re-analyzed previously published TCR beta repertoires from about 730 donors and added high-resolution HLA genotyping to study TCR occurrence patterns. Rather than using new phenotypic data, the later analysis identified candidate immune exposures from TCR beta sequences and from how often those sequences occurred across donors. An earlier analysis of 587 of the donors used high-throughput TCR beta sequencing to judge whether each TCR beta V gene segment behaved as functional or pseudogenic. Donor age, sex, ethnicity and CMV serostatus were collected together with the repertoire data. A later genetic analysis took genome-wide SNP genotypes for 398 of the 666 donors and used that subset as a discovery cohort. Every repertoire in the discovery cohort had been generated on one and the same sequencing platform. HLA typing included class I and class II loci at four-digit resolution. Typing coverage varied by locus: roughly 629-640 donors for A, B, C, DRB1 and DQB1; approximately 520 for DQA1; about 570 for DPA1; roughly 450 for DPB1. Roughly 5 DR-DQ haplotypes were treated as single units for association and clustering because of strong linkage in the cohort. On average, 235,054 unique TCR beta nucleotide sequences were sequenced per donor among 398 genotyped donors of the cohort, with 15% to 20% of those sequences being non-productive. Summary of the overall study and its limitations: In vitro tests confirmed that a few of the cytomegalovirus-associated TCR beta chains recognize cytomegalovirus antigens. Linkage disequilibrium might explain the correlated functional status among segregating V segments, but an unknown experimental factor could not be excluded. A later genetic analysis associated a missense DCLRE1C variant with V-gene and J-gene trimming of TCR beta chains, and an independent cohort replicated the association. The only immune exposure information available for the cohort was CMV serostatus. In the study, approximately 150 TCR beta chains were listed as associated with cytomegalovirus. A later analysis found that HLA-associated TCR beta chains were more clonally expanded and had lower generation probabilities than equally common non-associated chains. This cohort had only TCR beta chains sequenced, and the lack of alpha or paired-chain data limited which features could be detected. A further reported finding was that TCR beta sequences accurately predicted the HLA-A and HLA-B alleles for most subjects in the first cohort. A group of highly shared sequence variants was considered likely to be a technical artifact of the sequencing pipeline. Compared with the 666-donor mean, donors in an Asian-associated ancestry cluster had fewer N-insertions in productive TCRs, according to a later genetic analysis. In a later analysis, most CMV-associated TCR beta chains were found to appear HLA-restricted, with HLA associations seemingly driven largely by CMV exposure. Most TCR sequences were seen in very few donors, while some public TCRs were found in many individuals. Seventeen rarely observed V segments, including chromosome 9 orphons, were excluded from the earlier analysis of several hundred of the donors because counts were too low. Presence/absence analyses assumed roughly uniform sequencing depth across donors, an assumption that may not hold. A later analysis found that TCR association rates varied across HLA loci, with DRB1 alleles showing the most associated TCRs and HLA-C alleles the fewest. Specific HLA alleles were associated with over 15,000 TCR beta sequences at a false discovery rate of 0.05 in a later analysis. HLA typing was unavailable for some donors at each locus, so association tests used only the typed subset. According to a later analysis, parvovirus B19, influenza, CMV and Epstein-Barr virus appeared linked to several top co-occurrence clusters. In an earlier analysis of 587 of the donors, most TCR beta V segments appeared in productive rearrangements about 87% or about 30% of the time, broadly matching IMGT annotations. The authors suggested that the approach could potentially be extended to other disease states and immunological phenotypes. Strong co-occurrence of HLA alleles, especially DR and DQ, made assigning TCR associations to individual alleles difficult. The classifier was reported to diagnose cytomegalovirus status with high specificity and sensitivity in both the original and validation cohorts.

As to this clone: Its antigen is still unknown. No qualities accompany the bases; no much larger clone lies one base away.

Library preparation employed the immunoSEQ multiplex PCR assay. For the multiplex PCR, a mixture combining 60 forward primers for TCR Vbeta segments and 13 reverse primers for TCR Jbeta segments was used. The CDR3 region of rearranged TCR beta genes was amplified from genomic DNA with a multiplex PCR assay. Amplified TCR beta libraries were sequenced as 87-base-pair reads on the Illumina HiSeq System. Turning to the authors' computational methods: A later analysis tallied 75 million to 95 million unique TCR beta chains across the 640 or so repertoires, and roughly 11 million of those chains were shared by two or more donors. A nearest-neighbor algorithm error-corrected the raw reads and collapsed the reads into unique sequences, merging closely related sequences to remove PCR and sequencing errors. V, D and J gene segments were assigned by aligning CDR3 sequences to IMGT reference sequences. For a sequence to be retained, a match of at least six nucleotides was required to both a V gene segment and a J gene segment. Rearrangements were called productive when the CDR3 lacked stop codons and stayed in frame with V and J; all others were non-productive. Following IMGT convention, CDR3 was defined as the stretch from the second conserved V-encoded cysteine up to the conserved J-encoded phenylalanine. In an earlier analysis of approximately 500 of the donors, sequences lacking an unambiguous match to a single V gene segment were excluded. In an earlier analysis of a few hundred of the donors, V segments were called functional above 56.7% productive rearrangements and were called segregating when the between-donor standard deviation exceeded 5%. A statistical classification framework was developed to diagnose cytomegalovirus status using the catalog of TCR beta chain sequences. In a later analysis, V and J genes were assigned by comparing TCR nucleotide sequences against IMGT/GENE-DB human TR gene sequences. The TCRdist pipeline was used in a later analysis to assign CDR3 sequences and most-parsimonious VDJ recombination scenarios. In a later analysis, each TCR beta chain was defined by its CDR3 amino acid sequence together with its V-gene family, and reads lacking a unique V-gene family were excluded. To address suspected cross-contamination and a sequencing artifact, a later analysis removed approximately 590 highly shared, low-generation-probability nucleotide sequences. For each public chain, a later analysis derived a clonal expansion index from normalized ranks of inferred template counts within each repertoire. In a later analysis, generation probabilities were computed using a VDJ recombination model fitted to out-of-frame rearrangements, and the results were checked against IGoR. Hypergeometric tests were used in a later analysis to score TCR-TCR, TCR-HLA and TCR-CMV co-occurrence, with a repertoire-size bias correction applied to the TCR pairs. A later analysis estimated false discovery rates by permuting HLA or CMV assignments 20 times. In a later analysis, co-occurring TCRs were grouped using DBSCAN, and TCRdist sequence similarity was added for clustering within HLA-allele-positive subsets. Repertoires with fewer than 30,000 or more than 120,000 public chains, plus five repertoires with anomalous nucleotide sharing, were excluded from co-occurrence clustering. TCRdb carries this immuneACCESS record with in-frame sequences only. Its versions omit some clonotypes, under half of them owing to an unresolved V gene in the studies checked, with the rest unexplained. That table furnishes V, J and clone size, whereas the DNA furnished D and trimming. The sample table records some 77,000 clones; 80% of these occur just once. The ten biggest clones cover approximately 23% of the sample.

The cohort consisted of some 670 healthy bone marrow donors. Cohort members were all nominally healthy when sampled, although unrecorded immune exposures were likely present. The donor tested CMV seropositive, placing the donor among the 289 seropositive members of the cohort. Each donor provided a peripheral blood sample, and peripheral blood mononuclear cells were used for TCR beta sequencing. Genomic DNA was extracted from the blood cell samples with the Qiagen DNeasy Blood Extraction Kit. The source of this sequence is a woman aged 45-60 years in good health and CMV-seropositive. The specimen was PBMCs.

CDR3 loop: CASSLFDSLSGNTIYF. The sequence in DNA is TGTGCCAGCAGCTTATTCGACAGTTTATCAGGAAACACCATATATTTT. This chain joins TRBV11-2 to TRBJ1-3, and TRBD1 may be the D gene, going by 5 matching bases. The CDR3 sequence holds 16 residues, the cysteine and phenylalanine included. CDR3 DNA only is kept here, 48 bases in frame from base 1. The germline V gene gives CDR1 as SGHAT and CDR2 as FQNNGV. V is reduced by 2 bases and J by 4 bases, leaving a spacing of 15 bases between them.